These 21 T cell receptor beta chains were sequenced from one sample in a study of blood T cell repertoires in COVID-19. The assay was immunoSEQ multiplex PCR, and TCRdb's table has in-frame clones only and misses some. The sample gives about 100,000 clones, more than 75% of which show up once; 10% to 15% is in the top ten. Sequenced material: peripheral blood. Receptors were obtained from a human donor in a cohort sampled during active COVID-19.

In nucleotides, the CDR3 is TGTGCCAGCTCACCACCGTCTAGAGCCTACAATGAGCAGTTCTTC. Translation: CASSPPSRAYNEQFF. This sequence joins TRBV18 and TRBJ2-1, with D uncertain. The germline V gene has CDR1 KGHSH and CDR2 LQKENI. This CDR3 comprises 15 residues. V was trimmed by 0 bases and J by 2 bases, leaving 8 bases between them.

The genes are TRBV10-3 and TRBJ2-7, with unresolved D. Deletions cut 1 base from V and 4 bases from J, with 5 bases between. CDR1 ENHRY and CDR2 SYGVKD come from the germline V gene. The CDR3 extends over 12 amino acids. The CDR3 protein is CAISEYSYEQYF. The DNA for the CDR3 is TGTGCCATCAGTGAGTACAGTTACGAGCAGTACTTC.

The chain has TRBV18 and TRBJ2-2; tentative D call: TRBD1 (7 bases). The CDR3 runs 16 residues. The V end was cut by 3 bases, the J end by 4 bases, with 15 bases between. Germline V CDR1 and CDR2: KGHSH, LQKENI. The CDR3 bases are TGTGCCAGCTCACCTTTCCAGGGGGGTGCCACCGGGGAGCTGTTTTTT. The encoded protein is CASSPFQGGATGELFF.

The chain couples TRBV5-1 to TRBJ2-5; TRBD2 matches at 11 bases. The CDR3 runs to 18 residues. Germline V gene data show CDR1 as SGHRS and CDR2 as YFSETQ. After removal of 1 base from V and 1 base from J, the junction contained 9 bases not matched to a gene. The CDR3 DNA is TGCGCCAGCAGCTTGCGACTAGCGGGGCTCCGAAGCCAAGAGACCCAGTACTTC. Protein: CASSLRLAGLRSQETQYF.

The chain uses TRBV29-1 and TRBJ1-1, with 9 bases lining up with TRBD1. The CDR3 runs to 13 residues. Germline V lookup: CDR1 SQVTM, CDR2 ANQGSEA. V shed 6 bases and J 1 base; nucleotides not matched to a gene: 3. CDR3 nucleotides: TGCAGCGTAAACAGGGGGCCGAACACTGAAGCTTTCTTT. Translated: CSVNRGPNTEAFF.

The genes are TRBV5-1 and TRBJ2-7; no reliable D call. V lost 1 base and J 0 bases, leaving 8 bases between the germline ends. Germline-derived CDR1 and CDR2 are SGHRS and YFSETQ. CDR3 length equals 14 residues. This chain's CDR3 is CASSLTESSYEQYF. As DNA, the CDR3 is TGCGCCAGCAGCTTGACGGAGAGCTCCTACGAGCAGTACTTC.

The chain joins TRBV10-1 to TRBJ2-1; 11 bases are a match to TRBD1. The V gene's germline CDR1 is WNHNN and CDR2 SYGVQD (reference sequence). The ends lost 6 bases at V and 9 bases at J; junction bases unmatched: 13. The CDR3 totals 16 residues. CDR3 residues: CASSRVKGQGVSEQFF. In nucleotides, the CDR3 is TGCGCCAGCAGCCGCGTGAAGGGACAGGGGGTCAGTGAGCAGTTCTTC.

The chain combines TRBV7-8 with TRBJ2-2; tentative D call: TRBD2 (7 bases). This CDR3 comprises 15 residues. The germline V and J ends were trimmed by 6 bases and 4 bases, with 15 bases remaining between them. CDR1 and CDR2 from the germline V gene are SGHVS and FQNEAQ. The CDR3 bases are TGTGCCAGCAGAGGGAGGGGGGGGCCCACCGGGGAGCTGTTTTTT. Amino acids: CASRGRGGPTGELFF.

This rearrangement joins TRBV6-5 to TRBJ1-1; D is unresolved. This CDR3 spans 14 amino acids. Trimming removed 1 base at V and 5 bases at J, with 11 bases between. Germline lookup yields CDR1 MNHEY and CDR2 SVGAGI. CDR3 region: CASSYLVGRTEAFF. CDR3 DNA: TGTGCCAGCAGTTACTTAGTCGGGAGGACTGAAGCTTTCTTT.

The rearrangement links TRBV11-2 to TRBJ2-7; TRBD2 matches at 7 bases. V lost 3 bases to trimming and J lost 4 bases; unmatched junction nucleotides: 6. The CDR3 is made up of 14 amino acids. Germline V gene data show CDR1 as SGHAT and CDR2 as FQNNGV. CDR3 sequence: CASSLSGVLYEQYF. DNA for the CDR3: TGTGCCAGCAGCTTGAGCGGGGTACTATACGAGCAGTACTTC.

This chain uses TRBV5-1 with TRBJ2-7; TRBD2 matches at 10 bases. With V trimmed by 5 bases and J by 7 bases, 12 bases remained unmatched. Germline loops: CDR1 SGHRS, CDR2 YFSETQ. The CDR3 sequence is 15 residues long. The CDR3 DNA reads as TGCGCCAGCAGAAATTGGCTAGCGGGAGTCGGGGAGCAGTACTTC. It encodes CASRNWLAGVGEQYF.

This clone was detected a few times. The rearrangement links TRBV6-2 or TRBV6-3 to TRBJ2-1; perhaps TRBD1 as D (6 bases). CDR3 size: 15 residues. V was cut by 5 bases and J by 3 bases, with 14 bases left in between. CDR1 and CDR2 from the germline V gene are MNHEY and SVGEGT. CDR3 nucleotide sequence: TGTGCCAGCAGTCCACACAGGGAAATCTACAATGAGCAGTTCTTC. Amino acids: CASSPHREIYNEQFF.

The sample holds a few counts of this clone. CDR3 nucleotide sequence: TGTGCCAGCAGTACTGGGGGGAGCGCAGATACGCAGTATTTT. Translated, it gives CASSTGGSADTQYF. The rearrangement joins TRBV6-5 to TRBJ2-3; weak D call: TRBD2 (6 bases). In germline, CDR1 is MNHEY, CDR2 SVGAGI. The CDR3 has 14 residues. Trimming removed 5 bases from V and 4 bases from J, with 13 bases in between.

V is TRBV4-1 and J is TRBJ2-7; D not certain. Trimming removed 3 bases from V and 1 base from J, with 7 bases in between. Germline V gene data show CDR1 as MGHRA and CDR2 as YSYEKL. The CDR3 consists of 13 residues. The CDR3 DNA reads TGCGCCAGCAGCCATCCCGGTTCCTACGAGCAGTACTTC. It is translated as CASSHPGSYEQYF.

The table lists this clone with a few counts. This chain uses TRBV5-1 with TRBJ2-7, with TRBD2 matching over 7 bases. In germline, CDR1 is SGHRS, CDR2 YFSETQ. V was clipped by 0 bases and J by 2 bases; unmatched bases: 2. The CDR3 length is 14 residues. Here the CDR3 reads CASSLGTRAYEQYF. The DNA of the CDR3 is TGCGCCAGCAGCTTGGGGACTAGGGCCTACGAGCAGTACTTC.

In this sample, this clone turned up many times. This chain connects TRBV4-1 to TRBJ2-1; 11 nucleotides match TRBD2. The V and J ends lost 1 base and 4 bases, in that order; junction bases with no gene match: 9. The CDR3 covers 18 residues. Germline CDR1 reads MGHRA; CDR2 reads YSYEKL. In DNA form, the CDR3 reads TGCGCCAGCAGCCAAGTCGATATGGGACTAGCGGCGTACAATGAGCAGTTCTTC. As protein: CASSQVDMGLAAYNEQFF.

The chain employs TRBV10-1 and TRBJ2-1, with D perhaps TRBD2 (7 bases). V shed 8 bases and J shed 10 bases, with 21 bases lying between them. This CDR3 is 14 amino acids long. Germline CDR1 and CDR2: WNHNN and SYGVQD (reference sequence). As DNA, the CDR3 is TGCGCCAGCTCTCCGGGGGGCTCCACCTCGGAGCAGTTCTTC. Amino acids: CASSPGGSTSEQFF.

The V call is TRBV11-2, the J call TRBJ2-5; TRBD2 matches at 8 bases. Trimming at V came to 0 bases and at J to 1 base, leaving 1 base not matched to a gene. This CDR3 spans 15 amino acids. From germline, CDR1 is SGHAT and CDR2 FQNNGV. CDR3 sequence: CASSLEAGAQETQYF. The CDR3 DNA follows: TGTGCCAGCAGCTTAGAAGCGGGAGCCCAAGAGACCCAGTACTTC.

To note about this clone: The sample holds other DNA sequences that translate to the same CDR3. The DNA for the CDR3 is TGTGCCAGCAGAGGACAGGGGAACACTGAAGCTTTCTTT. It encodes CASRGQGNTEAFF. The chain recombines TRBV2 with TRBJ1-1, with 8 bases lining up with TRBD1. The CDR3 sequence is 13 residues long. Germline V gives CDR1 SNHLY, CDR2 FYNNEI. Trimming removed 6 bases from V and 1 base from J; junction bases left unmatched: 1.

V is TRBV5-1 and J is TRBJ2-3, with D perhaps matching TRBD1 (5 bases). The CDR3 totals 17 residues. The germline V gene has CDR1 SGHRS and CDR2 YFSETQ. The V gene lost 1 base and the J gene lost 5 bases, with 20 bases spanning the gap. CDR3 sequence reads: CASSLSSTVTQGDTQYF. The CDR3 nucleotides read TGCGCCAGCAGCTTGAGCTCCACGGTGACTCAGGGAGATACGCAGTATTTT.

V is TRBV19 and J is TRBJ1-1; TRBD1 is a possible D gene (5 bases). CDR1 LNHDA and CDR2 SQIVND come from the germline V gene (reference sequence). The CDR3 loop spans 13 amino acids. V lost 9 bases and J 5 bases, leaving 16 bases between the germline ends. CDR3 nucleotides: TGTGCCAGCTCGGACATCCCCGGGACTGAAGCTTTCTTT. As protein: CASSDIPGTEAFF.